In this sample, the clone carrying this TCR beta chain is medium-sized. The antigen is not known. This CDR3 is 16 amino acids long. The germline V and J ends were trimmed by 0 bases and 4 bases, with 13 bases remaining between them. The TCRbeta library was prepared with unique molecular identifiers. TCRdb re-called the PCR reads through MiXCR, storing one row per CDR3 protein. The sample contains roughly 16,000 distinct CDR3 sequences, approximately 13% of which appear only once. This sample is drawn from a study of T-cell reconstitution after alpha-beta-depleted transplantation in children. Regarding the study as a whole: Alpha-beta T cells present about two months after transplant were reported to originate from several hundred expanded graft clones. One year after transplant, T-cell counts and diversity came mostly from newly produced T cells. TCRbeta diversity was high at day 60 in some patients (a result of surviving recipient T cells and thymic progenitors).

The origin of this receptor is a boy younger than two who had a stem cell transplant for Wiskott-Aldrich syndrome, so the T cells may come from the graft donor. The sequences come from PBMCs, mostly from graft donor cells, collected 180 days after TCRalphabeta/CD19-depleted stem cell transplant. The chain has TRBV23-1 and TRBJ2-1, with D perhaps matching TRBD1 (5 bases). TRBV23-1 is placed among ORFs of uncertain function. CDR3 in DNA: TGCGCCAGCAGTCAATCTGGCAGGGTAGAGTACAATGAGCAGTTCTTC. Translating gives CASSQSGRVEYNEQFF.